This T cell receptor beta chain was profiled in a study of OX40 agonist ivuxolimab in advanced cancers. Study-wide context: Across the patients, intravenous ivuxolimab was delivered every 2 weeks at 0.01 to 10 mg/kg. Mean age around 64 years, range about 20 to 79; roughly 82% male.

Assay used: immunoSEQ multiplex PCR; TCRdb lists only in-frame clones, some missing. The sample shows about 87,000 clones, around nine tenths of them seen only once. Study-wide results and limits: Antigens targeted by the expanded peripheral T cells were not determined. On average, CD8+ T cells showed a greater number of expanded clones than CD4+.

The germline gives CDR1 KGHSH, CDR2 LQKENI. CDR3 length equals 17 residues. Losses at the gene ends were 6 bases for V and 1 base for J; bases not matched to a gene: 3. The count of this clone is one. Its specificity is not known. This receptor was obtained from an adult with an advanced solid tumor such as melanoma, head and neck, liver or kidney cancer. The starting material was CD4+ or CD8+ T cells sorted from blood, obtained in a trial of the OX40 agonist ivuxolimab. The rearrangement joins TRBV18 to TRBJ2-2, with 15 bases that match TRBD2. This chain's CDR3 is CASSPGLAGGNTGELFF. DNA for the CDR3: TGTGCCAGCTCGCCGGGACTAGCGGGGGGGAACACCGGGGAGCTGTTTTTT.